Included here is one T cell receptor (beta chain) sequence, with context. These data come from a study of cytomegalovirus exposure and HLA in healthy donors. Primers for the PCR totalled 60 Vbeta and 13 Jbeta. The assay was immunoSEQ multiplex PCR, and TCRdb's table has in-frame clones only and misses some. The sample lists roughly 150,000 clones; roughly three quarters were seen once. With V trimmed by 5 bases and J by 13 bases, 8 bases remained unmatched. CDR3 length equals 13 residues. CDR1 is SGHNT and CDR2 is YENEEA in the germline V gene. The J gene is TRBJ1-2, the V gene TRBV11-3, with TRBD1 identical over 12 bases. The origin of this receptor is a man between 25 and 39 years old in good health and CMV-seronegative. The specimen was PBMCs. CDR3 DNA: TGTGCCAGCAGCCCGCCGGGACAGGGGGCCCTCACCTTC. This encodes CASSPPGQGALTF.